These 9 T cell receptor beta chains were sequenced from one sample in a study of blood T cells in healthy people across ages. Through a sample-barcoded 5' primer and a J-beta primer mix, a second PCR was run for roughly 6 to 12 cycles. TCRdb recomputed calls from the 5' RACE reads with MiXCR, one row per CDR3 protein. The sample holds 1.5 million to 2 million distinct CDR3 sequences, just under 50% seen once. Specimen: blood. These receptors were collected from a woman between 40 and 50 years old in good health.

The chain has TRBV28 and TRBJ2-1, with 8 bases fitting TRBD2. Trimming removed 2 bases from V and 5 bases from J; junction bases left unmatched: 8. The germline gives CDR1 MDHEN, CDR2 SYDVKM. The CDR3 consists of 16 residues. This CDR3 is CASSLPTGGYNNEQFF. Here the CDR3 DNA reads TGTGCCAGCAGTTTACCTACGGGGGGGTATAACAATGAGCAGTTCTTC.

The chain combines TRBV20-1 with TRBJ2-3; D not certain. The CDR3 is 13 amino acids. Germline lookup yields CDR1 DFQATT and CDR2 SNEGSKA (reference sequence). V was clipped by 5 bases and J by 1 base, with 10 bases between them. The CDR3: CSARTAGTDTQYF. The CDR3 coding sequence is TGCAGTGCTCGGACGGCTGGCACAGATACGCAGTATTTT.

This chain joins TRBV7-2 and TRBJ2-3; no clear D. Germline V gene sequence: CDR1 SGHTA, CDR2 FQGNSA. The CDR3 contains 15 residues. The V end lost 4 bases, the J end lost 0 bases, and 11 bases lay between the germline ends. CDR3: CASSSVPSSTDTQYF. The CDR3, as DNA: TGTGCCAGCAGCTCGGTCCCTAGTAGCACAGATACGCAGTATTTT.

A note on this clonotype: Mismatch with germline at one junction end may stem from a read error. This chain connects TRBV4-3 to TRBJ1-2, with unresolved D. The CDR3 totals 14 residues. Germline CDR1 is LGHNA and CDR2 is YSLEER. The CDR3 is CAGSQDPSPTADTF. As DNA, the CDR3 is TGCGCCGGCAGCCAAGACCCCTCCCCCACTGCAGACACCTTC.

This clonotype was seen once. This chain links TRBV6-1 with TRBJ2-3; 12 nucleotides line up with TRBD2. This CDR3 is built from 19 residues. V lost 4 bases and J lost 0; bases outside the gene matches: 11. Germline V gene data show CDR1 as MNHNS and CDR2 as SASEGT. CDR3 nucleotides: TGTGCCAGCAGTGCCCTAGCGGGGGGGCGATCTACTAGCACAGATACGCAGTATTTT. This sequence encodes CASSALAGGRSTSTDTQYF.

This clonotype was observed a few times. The chain has TRBV15 and TRBJ2-7, with 8 bases identical to TRBD1. CDR3 length: 16 amino acids. J gave up 4 bases and V 4 bases, and 12 bases lay outside the gene matches. Germline V gene data show CDR1 as LNHNV and CDR2 as YYDKDF (reference sequence). The CDR3 DNA is TGTGCCACCAGCACTGACAGGGGATGGAGGGAATACGAGCAGTACTTC. Translation gives CATSTDRGWREYEQYF.

This clonotype was seen only a few times. The chain has TRBV10-2 and TRBJ2-5; 7 bases are a match to TRBD1. V shed 2 bases and J 5 bases; nucleotides not matched to a gene: 5. Germline V gene data show CDR1 as WSHSY and CDR2 as SAAADI. The CDR3 totals 14 residues. Written as DNA, the CDR3 is TGCGCCAGCAGTGAGGAAGGGGGCGATGAGACCCAGTACTTC. Protein: CASSEEGGDETQYF.

The chain has TRBV4-1 and TRBJ1-2; TRBD1 is a possible D gene (5 bases). Germline CDR1 reads MGHRA; CDR2 reads YSYEKL. The CDR3 extends over 13 amino acids. Deletions cut 6 bases from V and 2 bases from J, with 10 bases between. CDR3 residues: CASRTAGNYGYTF. The CDR3 nucleotides read TGCGCCAGCAGGACAGCAGGGAACTATGGCTACACCTTC.

In the case of this clonotype: The junction and the germline gene differ at one end; a read error may be behind it. The rearrangement joins TRBV4-2 to TRBJ2-7; a weak D match, TRBD2 (5 bases). Germline CDR1 reads LGHNA; CDR2 reads YNFKEQ. CDR3 length: 13 residues. The CDR3 reads CAGSPGRGYEQYF. The CDR3 DNA follows: TGTGCCGGCAGCCCAGGCCGGGGCTACGAGCAGTACTTC.